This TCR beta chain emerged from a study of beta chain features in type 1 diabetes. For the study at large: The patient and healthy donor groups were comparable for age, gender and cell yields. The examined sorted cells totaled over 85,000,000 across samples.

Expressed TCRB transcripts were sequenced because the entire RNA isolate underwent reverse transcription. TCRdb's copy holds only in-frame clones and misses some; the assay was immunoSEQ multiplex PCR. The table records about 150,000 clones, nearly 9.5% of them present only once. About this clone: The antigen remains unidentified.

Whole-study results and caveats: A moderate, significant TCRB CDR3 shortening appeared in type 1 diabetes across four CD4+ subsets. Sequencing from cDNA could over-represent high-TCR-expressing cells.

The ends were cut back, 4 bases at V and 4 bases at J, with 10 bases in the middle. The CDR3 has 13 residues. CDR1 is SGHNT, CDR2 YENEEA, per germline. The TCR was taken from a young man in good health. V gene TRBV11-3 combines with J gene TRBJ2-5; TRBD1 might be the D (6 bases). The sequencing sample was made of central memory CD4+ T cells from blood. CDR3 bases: TGTGCCAGCAGCTCGGACAGCGGAGAGACCCAGTACTTC. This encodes CASSSDSGETQYF.